This T cell receptor beta chain appears in the sequencing data of a study of shared clonotypes between healthy human individuals (dated by TCRdb to 2018 to 2020). General notes on the study: Two women and a few men aged 18 to 49 years were included in the cohort. For each donor, three plates each were used for CD4 naive and CD4 memory, two plates were used for CD8 naive, and one plate was used for CD8 memory. Each donor's leukapheresis produced roughly between roughly 0.9 and 8.9 billion PBMCs. To estimate repertoire size and how much clonotype sharing occurs between individuals, the study deeply sequenced the blood TCR repertoires of roughly 5 healthy adults. Libraries were prepared and TCR repertoires were sequenced by different laboratories using diverse techniques, in order to increase sequencing depth and limit assay-specific biases.

Healthy HIV-negative adults with no recently reported acute infections or vaccinations were included as donors. Every donor was a Caucasian adult living in Nashville, Tennessee, USA. CD4+ T cells were enriched by magnetic negative selection, after which naive cells were positively selected on CD45RA and the negative fraction was taken as the memory subset. Blood was collected by leukapheresis, and PBMCs were isolated by Ficoll-Histopaque density gradient centrifugation and then cryopreserved in liquid nitrogen vapor phase. Analytical flow cytometry was used to check the purity and quantity of each magnetically sorted T cell population. Genomic DNA was isolated from each sorted fraction and quantified by UV absorbance on a Nanodrop 2000c. Broad study findings and their caveats: Only blood was sampled, and tissue TCR repertoires likely differ from those in blood. Based on pairwise subsampling, the degree of clonotype sharing among donors was expected to be affected by sequencing depth. The genetic and exposure-history diversity represented was limited by the small number of donors. Incomplete sequencing was indicated by rarefaction of sorted-subset datasets, despite the large sequencing depth. Clonotypes shared by all four sorted-subset donors showed higher generation probabilities than non-shared clonotypes. Roughly 5% of naive CD4, 3.5% of naive CD8, approximately 2% of memory CD4, and about 0.4% of memory CD8 clonotypes were shared across several donors. Estimated clonotype richness was generally larger for naive than for memory subsets.

Using the deep immunoSEQ assay, multiplex PCR amplified TCR CDR3 regions from genomic DNA. Genomic DNA extracted from each cell subset was distributed evenly over all wells of several immunoSEQ 96-well plates, and each plate served as one replicate. Each replicate PCR for sorted subsets received about 200 ng genomic DNA, equal to some 32,000 T cell genomes. The purified libraries were quantified using a Qubit 3.0 fluorometer, sized with a Bioanalyzer 2100, and then quantified again using the KAPA Library Quantification kit. A separate single-read 150-cycle Illumina NextSeq 550 flow cell was used to sequence each immunoSEQ 96-well plate. Under the source paper's analysis protocol: Because the immunoSEQ output included only junctional sequences and no quality scores, the filtering could not be the same as the filtering used for full-length reads. Sequences were annotated with PyIR, a Python wrapper for IgBLAST v1.9, using IMGT germline references to assign V/J genes and CDR3. Reads were removed for weak V/J assignments (E-value above 1e-6), missing CDR3, stop codons, out-of-frame junctions, or ambiguous translated residues. A V3J clonotype was defined by an identical inferred V gene, J gene, and CDR3 amino acid sequence. The percentage overlap between two repertoires was calculated by dividing the number of shared unique clonotypes by the size of the smaller repertoire. Three approaches were used to assess repertoire richness: RTK rarefaction, the Chao1 estimator, and Recon v2.1 estimates of unobserved clonotypes. OLGA was used to compute generation probabilities for all TCRbeta clonotypes that the gDNA method yielded from a handful of donors. The clones in this table, taken by TCRdb from immuneACCESS, are in-frame only. Not every clone is retained; where verified, under half of the shortfall comes from an unresolved V gene, and the cause of the rest is unknown. D and trimming come from the DNA, and the V and J calls and clone size come from that table. For this sample the table gives millions of clones, of which around nine tenths were detected only once. Jointly, the top ten make up about 0.13% of the sample.

CDR1 and CDR2 were assigned from the germline V gene as MNHNS and SASEGT. Including the terminal cysteine and phenylalanine, the CDR3 comprises 13 residues. Only the CDR3 DNA stays, 39 bases, in frame from base 1. Deletion took 2 bases off V and 9 bases off J, with a span of 11 bases between the germline ends. In this sample, this clone turned up a few times. The clone's antigen remains unknown. No per-base quality is available; no much larger clone lies one base away. Rearrangement joined TRBV6-1 to TRBJ1-5; the D region possibly corresponds to TRBD1 (5 bases align). The sequenced sample consisted of naive CD4+ T cells sorted from blood. This specimen's cell subset or site label, per the study, means: CD45RA+ positively selected. The sequence derives from a man aged 18-30 years in good health. In nucleotides, the sequence is TGTGCCAGCAGTGAACAGGGCTCAGGGCCCCAGCATTTT. It encodes CASSEQGSGPQHF.